This T cell receptor (beta chain) was identified during a study of T cells in Graves' hyperthyroidism and ophthalmopathy. Points from the study as a whole: In blood, most of the thyroid clonotypes expanded above 0.001 were also present.

Authors of the study amplified TCR beta CDR3 regions from RNA transcripts. HTBI primers were the set used in a first-round RT-PCR of the TCR CDR3. From the multiplex PCR reads, TCRdb called clonotypes with MiXCR, one entry per CDR3 protein. The data contain around 620,000 distinct CDR3 sequences, 12% to 15% of them seen just once; the ten biggest clones take up less than 9%. The CDR3 has 13 amino acids. Deletions cut 2 bases from V and 3 bases from J, with 8 bases between. The V gene's germline CDR1 is MNHNY and CDR2 SVGAGI (reference sequence). The cohort's ophthalmopathy patients, a group with duration under 3 months, had a Clinical Activity Score of at least 3 and a NOSPECS grade of at least 4. The PBMCs were taken from 10 ml of fresh peripheral blood. This clonotype showed up many times. Its antigen is unidentified.

The genes are TRBV6-6 and TRBJ2-7; D ambiguous. Sequenced material: blood. This TCR derives from a woman aged 18 to 35 with Graves' ophthalmopathy. In nucleotides, the CDR3 is TGTGCCAGCAGTTACAGCAGGATCTACGAGCAGTACTTC. Protein sequence: CASSYSRIYEQYF.